The text below deals with one T cell receptor beta chain. This sample was included in a study of blood T cell repertoires in COVID-19. Overall study context: The United States, Italy and Spain supplied acute and convalescent COVID-19 samples.

The CDR3 is made up of 13 amino acids. Trimming stripped 0 bases from V and 2 bases from J, with 6 bases between. CDR1 is SGHRS and CDR2 is YFSETQ in the germline V gene. Only in-frame clones appear in the TCRdb table, and some are missing; sequencing was by immunoSEQ multiplex PCR. Here the sample spans about 250,000 clones, about four fifths being singletons. The sequencing sample was made of peripheral blood. The rearrangement uses TRBV5-1 and TRBJ2-7; D is uncertain. The clonotype was recovered from an older man with acute or convalescent COVID-19. The CDR3 protein is CASSLGSPYEQYF. CDR3 DNA sequence: TGCGCCAGCAGCTTGGGTAGTCCCTACGAGCAGTACTTC.